This record concerns one T cell receptor (beta chain) sequence. What it recognizes is unknown. This specimen comes from a study of blood T cells in healthy people across ages. General study results and limits: Older individuals had lower TCR beta diversity per million T cells (the decline was roughly linear).

PCR was performed a second time for about 6 to 12 cycles using a sample-barcoded 5' primer and a J-beta primer mix. TCRdb called the 5' RACE reads again in MiXCR, with one record for every CDR3 protein. The sample holds about 620,000 distinct CDR3 sequences; 52% are singletons and the top ten take less than 15%. The sequence was obtained from a woman of 80 years or more in good health. The sample consisted of blood.

The CDR3 loop reads CASSDPRGGDGYTF. CDR3 DNA: TGTGCCAGCAGTGACCCACGCGGGGGCGATGGCTACACCTTC. The J gene is TRBJ1-2, the V gene TRBV25-1; weak D call: TRBD1 (6 bases). V lost 3 bases to trimming and J lost 6 bases, with 14 bases between them. Germline CDR1 MGHDK, CDR2 SYGVNS. This CDR3 has 14 amino acids.